This TCR beta chain was retrieved from a study of regulatory T cells in long-lasting Graves disease. Relying on iRepertoire HTBI primers and Arm-PCR of CDR3 regions, the team built TCR beta libraries. TCRdb recomputed calls from the multiplex PCR reads with MiXCR, one row per CDR3 protein. The data hold 300,000 to 350,000 distinct CDR3 sequences, with roughly a fifth observed a single time. Looked up from germline, CDR1 is SGHRS and CDR2 is YFSETQ. V was pared by 2 bases and J by 5 bases, with 11 bases between. CDR3 length: 13 amino acids. This clonotype appeared many times. Time point specified: persistent/refractory GD, antithyroid drugs over 5 years with positive TRAb. The TCR library was prepared using RNA isolated from PBMCs. Diagnosis followed American Thyroid Association guidelines for Graves' disease.

This receptor was obtained from a female donor with Graves disease. V and J are TRBV5-1 and TRBJ2-7; D call uncertain. The specimen was peripheral blood mononuclear cells (PBMCs), collected when the disease was refractory, from a patient treated with antithyroid drugs. The CDR3 sequence: CASSFPARNEQYF. The CDR3 DNA follows: TGCGCCAGCAGCTTCCCGGCCCGGAACGAGCAGTACTTC.